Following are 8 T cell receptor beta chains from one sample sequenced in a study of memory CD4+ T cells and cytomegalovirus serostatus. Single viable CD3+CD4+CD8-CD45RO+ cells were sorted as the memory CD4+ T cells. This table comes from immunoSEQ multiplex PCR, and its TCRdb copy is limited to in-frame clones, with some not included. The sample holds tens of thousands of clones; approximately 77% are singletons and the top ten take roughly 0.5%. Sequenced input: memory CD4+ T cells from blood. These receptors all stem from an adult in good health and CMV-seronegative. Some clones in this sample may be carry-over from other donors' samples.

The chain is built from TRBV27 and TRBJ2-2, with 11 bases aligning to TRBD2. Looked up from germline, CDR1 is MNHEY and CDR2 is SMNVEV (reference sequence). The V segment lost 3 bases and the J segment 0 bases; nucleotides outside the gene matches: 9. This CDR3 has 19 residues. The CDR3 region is CASSLEGLAGGSNTGELFF. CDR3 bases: TGTGCCAGCAGTTTGGAGGGTCTAGCGGGAGGATCGAACACCGGGGAGCTGTTTTTT.

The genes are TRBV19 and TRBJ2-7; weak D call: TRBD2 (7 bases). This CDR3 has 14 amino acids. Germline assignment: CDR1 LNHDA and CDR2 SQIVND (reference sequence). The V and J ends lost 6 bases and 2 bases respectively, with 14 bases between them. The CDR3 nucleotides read TGTGCCAGTAGGAAAAGGGGGGGGACCTACGAGCAGTACTTC. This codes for CASRKRGGTYEQYF.

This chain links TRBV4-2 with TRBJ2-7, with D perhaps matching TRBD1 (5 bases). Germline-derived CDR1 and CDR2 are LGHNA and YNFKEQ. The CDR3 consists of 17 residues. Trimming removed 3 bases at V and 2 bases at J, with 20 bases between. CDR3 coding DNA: TGTGCCAGCAGCCAGCCGGACCATATGGACACCACCTACGAGCAGTACTTC. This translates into CASSQPDHMDTTYEQYF.

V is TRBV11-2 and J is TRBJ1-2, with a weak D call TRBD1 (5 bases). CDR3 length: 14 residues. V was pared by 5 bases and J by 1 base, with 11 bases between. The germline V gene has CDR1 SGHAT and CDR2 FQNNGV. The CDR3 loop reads CASSPGPYNYGYTF. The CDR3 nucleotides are TGTGCCAGCAGCCCGGGACCTTATAACTATGGCTACACCTTC. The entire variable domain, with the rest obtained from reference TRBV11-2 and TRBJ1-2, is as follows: EAGVAQSPRYKIIEKRQSVAFWCNPISGHATLYWYQQILGQGPKLLIQFQNNGVVDDSQLPKDRFSAERLKGVDSTLKIQPAKLEDSAVYLCASSPGPYNYGYTFGSGTRLTVV.

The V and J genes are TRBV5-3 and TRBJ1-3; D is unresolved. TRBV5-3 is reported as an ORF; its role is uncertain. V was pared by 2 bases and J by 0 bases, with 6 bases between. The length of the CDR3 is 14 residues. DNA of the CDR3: TGTGCCAGAAGCTTAGGCTTCTCTGGAAACACCATATATTTT. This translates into CARSLGFSGNTIYF.

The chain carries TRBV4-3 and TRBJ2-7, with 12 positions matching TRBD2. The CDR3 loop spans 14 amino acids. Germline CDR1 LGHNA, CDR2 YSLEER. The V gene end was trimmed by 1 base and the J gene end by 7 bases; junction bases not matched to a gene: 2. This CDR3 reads CASSQGLAGEEQYF. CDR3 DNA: TGCGCCAGCAGCCAAGGACTAGCGGGAGAGGAGCAGTACTTC.

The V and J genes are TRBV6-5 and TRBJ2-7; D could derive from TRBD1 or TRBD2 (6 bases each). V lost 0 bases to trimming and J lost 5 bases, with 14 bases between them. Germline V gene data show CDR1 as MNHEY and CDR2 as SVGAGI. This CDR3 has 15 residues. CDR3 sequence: CASSYSGGSQDEQYF. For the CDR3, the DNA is TGTGCCAGCAGTTACTCAGGGGGGAGCCAGGACGAGCAGTACTTC.

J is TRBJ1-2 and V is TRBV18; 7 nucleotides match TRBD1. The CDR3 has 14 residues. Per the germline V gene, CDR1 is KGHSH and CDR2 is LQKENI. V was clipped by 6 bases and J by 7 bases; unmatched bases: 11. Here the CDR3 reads CASSPGRGMLGYTF. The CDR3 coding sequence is TGTGCCAGCTCCCCGGGCAGGGGGATGCTTGGCTACACCTTC. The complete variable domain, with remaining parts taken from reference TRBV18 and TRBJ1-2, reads NAGVMQNPRHLVRRRGQEARLRCSPMKGHSHVYWYRQLPEEGLKFMVYLQKENIIDESGMPKERFSAEFPKEGPSILRIQQVVRGDSAAYFCASSPGRGMLGYTFGSGTRLTVV.